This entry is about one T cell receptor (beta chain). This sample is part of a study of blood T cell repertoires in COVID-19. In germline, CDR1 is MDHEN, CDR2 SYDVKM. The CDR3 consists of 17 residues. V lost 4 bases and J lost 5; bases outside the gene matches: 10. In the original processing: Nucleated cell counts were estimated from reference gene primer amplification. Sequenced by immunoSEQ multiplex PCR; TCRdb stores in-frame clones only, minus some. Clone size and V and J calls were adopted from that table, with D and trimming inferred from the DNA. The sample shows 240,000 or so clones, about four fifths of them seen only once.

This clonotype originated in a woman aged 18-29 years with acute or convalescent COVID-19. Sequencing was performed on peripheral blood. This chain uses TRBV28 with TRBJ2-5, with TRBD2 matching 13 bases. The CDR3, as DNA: TGTGCCAGCAGTTCCCGGACTAGCGGGAGAATTGGCGAGACCCAGTACTTC. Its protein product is CASSSRTSGRIGETQYF.